This is a list of T cell receptor beta chains from one sample in a study of human T cells and chemical hapten exposure. One entry per CDR3 protein, called by TCRdb with MiXCR from the reads. The sample shows fewer than 150,000 distinct CDR3 sequences, over 6.5% of them seen only once. The material sequenced was whole blood. Source of these receptors: a human donor in good health. Some clones in this sample may be carry-over from other donors' samples. Each CDR3 is given with its conserved first and last residue. D genes are given only for firm matches. Some rows have no size entry. The others give once, few or many, or a class for an expanded clone.

TRBJ2-1 . 15 TRBV19 TRBD1 TGTGCCAGTAGTATTAAAGGGACAGGGGTCAATGAGCAGTTCTTC CASSIKGTGVNEQFF
TRBJ2-7 many 15 TRBV6-6 . TGTGCCAGCAGCAGTCCTGACAGACTCTCCTACGAGCAGTACTTC CASSSPDRLSYEQYF
TRBJ1-6 few 17 TRBV20-1 . TGCAGTGCTAGAGATCCCCATAAAGGGACCCTTCCTCCACCCCTCCACTTT CSARDPHKGTLPPPLHF
TRBJ2-3 . 14 TRBV6-4 . TGTGCCAGCAGTGACGGGCAAGGGACAGATACGCAGTATTTT CASSDGQGTDTQYF
TRBJ1-2 many 11 TRBV6-5 . TGTGCCAGTGGACCTAACTATGGCTACACCTTC CASGPNYGYTF
TRBJ2-7 many 14 TRBV18 TRBD1 TGTGCCAGCTCTCAACCGGGACAGTGGGACAAGCAGTACTTC CASSQPGQWDKQYF
TRBJ1-2 many 14 TRBV10-3 . TGTGCCATCAGTGAGTCTGGAGTTCGATATGGCTACACCTTC CAISESGVRYGYTF
TRBJ1-5 many 15 TRBV20-1 . TGCAGTGCTGTGGCGGGGGGAAATAGCAATCAGCCCCAGCATTTT CSAVAGGNSNQPQHF
TRBJ1-1 many 14 TRBV5-1 . TGCGCCAGCAGCTCGGCTGGGGGCGGTACTGAAGCTTTCTTT CASSSAGGGTEAFF
TRBJ2-2 many 16 TRBV6-5 TRBD2 TGTGCCATTTCGCGACGGGGGGGCCCCATCACCGGGGAGCTGTTTTTT CAISRRGGPITGELFF
TRBJ2-7 few 17 TRBV5-6 TRBD1 TGTGCCAGCAGCTTGGCTGGGGCAGGGGGCTTATTCTACGAGCAGTACTTC CASSLAGAGGLFYEQYF
TRBJ2-3 many 14 TRBV5-1 TRBD2 TGCGCCAGTATAAGCGGGAGTAACACAGATACGCAGTATTTT CASISGSNTDTQYF
TRBJ1-5 many 13 TRBV12-5 . TGTGCTAGTGGTTTGGAAAGCAATCAGCCCCAGCATTTT CASGLESNQPQHF
TRBJ1-1 few 15 TRBV15 . TGTGCCACCAGCAGCCTTAACGAGGGGAGCACTGAAGCTTTCTTT CATSSLNEGSTEAFF
TRBJ2-7 . 13 TRBV19 . TGTGCCAGTAGTATGCGGCAGGCCTACGAGCAGTACTTC CASSMRQAYEQYF
TRBJ1-4 many 15 TRBV6-2/TRBV6-3 . TGTGCCAGCAGTCCTGGTGATGCGGTAGAGGAAAAACTGTTTTTT CASSPGDAVEEKLFF
TRBJ2-5 many 14 TRBV19 TRBD1 TGTGCCAGTAGCCTAACAGGGGGGAAAGAGACCCAGTACTTC CASSLTGGKETQYF
TRBJ2-2 many 16 TRBV10-3 . TGTGCCATCAGCGTCACGACAGACTATAACACCGGGGAGCTGTTTTTT CAISVTTDYNTGELFF
TRBJ2-3 . 15 TRBV10-3 TRBD1 TGTGCCATCAGTGAGGGACAGGGTAGCACAGATACGCAGTATTTT CAISEGQGSTDTQYF
TRBJ2-3 . 13 TRBV11-2 . TGTGCCAGCAGCTTACTGTACACAGATACGCAGTATTTT CASSLLYTDTQYF
TRBJ2-5 few 14 TRBV5-1 . TGCGCCAGCAGCAGAGGACAGATCCAAGAGACCCAGTACTTC CASSRGQIQETQYF
TRBJ2-3 few 15 TRBV11-1 . TGTGCCAGCAGCTTACATGCAGGCAGCACAGATACGCAGTATTTT CASSLHAGSTDTQYF
TRBJ1-5 . 14 TRBV6-2/TRBV6-3 . TGTGCCAGCAGACCCCCTGGAGGGCATCAGCCCCAGCATTTT CASRPPGGHQPQHF
TRBJ2-6 many 16 TRBV20-1 . TGCAGTGCCAGATGGGGAACCGGCTCTGGGGCCAACGTCCTGACTTTC CSARWGTGSGANVLTF
TRBJ1-6 many 15 TRBV4-3 . TGCGCCAGCAGCCAAGGTCAAGGAGGGGGTTCACCCCTCCACTTT CASSQGQGGGSPLHF
TRBJ2-7 many 15 TRBV4-3 TRBD1 TGCGCCAGCAGCCTTCACAGGGGATGGGACTACGAGCAGTACTTC CASSLHRGWDYEQYF